The present TCR beta chain was sequenced within a study of T-cell memory formation after mild COVID-19. The germline V gene has CDR1 MNHNS and CDR2 SASEGT. The CDR3 spans 16 residues. V lost 3 bases to trimming and J lost 2 bases, with 16 bases between them. This clonotype has a handful of counts. Using its own MiXCR run on the 5' RACE reads, TCRdb lists one record per CDR3 protein. The repertoire holds 300,000 to 350,000 distinct CDR3 sequences, with approximately 14% as singletons. The chain links TRBV6-1 to TRBJ2-5, with a tentative D call TRBD2 (6 bases). The sequencing sample was made of PBMCs or a T cell subset sorted from them (not recorded which). The receptor comes from a man between 18 and 35 years old who had mild COVID-19 (a few samples of this study predate the infection). Cell type and time point are not known. The CDR3: CASSEWAGSPQETQYF. The CDR3 DNA is TGTGCCAGCAGTGAGTGGGCGGGGTCACCACAAGAGACCCAGTACTTC.